This T cell receptor (beta chain) was profiled in a study of T-cell memory formation after mild COVID-19. Study details: Largely donor-specific TCR clusters were found.

General observations from the study: Among clones contracting day 15 to 85, CD4/CD8 was balanced, whereas later expanders leaned CD4+. Cross-reactive memory apparently joined, as some responding clones appeared in pre-infection memory.

Germline V gives CDR1 MGHRA, CDR2 YSYEKL. V lost 7 bases, J lost 3 bases, and 7 bases stayed unmatched. The length of the CDR3 is 15 residues. Libraries for TCRalpha and TCRbeta carried sample barcodes and unique molecular identifiers via 5'RACE. TCRdb reanalysed the 5' RACE reads using MiXCR and keeps one entry per CDR3 protein. The profile shows fewer than 150,000 distinct CDR3 sequences, 22% of them singletons. A note on this clonotype: Its antigen is still unknown.

The V call is TRBV4-1, the J call TRBJ2-1; the match to TRBD1 covers 9 bases. Sequencing was done on a sample of PBMCs or a T cell subset sorted from them (not recorded which). The TCR comes from a man between 18 and 29 years old who had mild COVID-19 (a few samples of this study predate the infection). Cell type and time point are not known. The CDR3 loop is CASTSPGQGYNEQFF. The DNA for the CDR3 is TGCGCCAGCACCTCCCCGGGACAGGGCTACAATGAGCAGTTCTTC.